The 30 T cell receptor beta chains reported below all come from one sample, sequenced in a study of cytomegalovirus exposure and HLA in healthy donors. The PCR used 60 Vbeta and 13 Jbeta primers. Sequencing was performed with immunoSEQ multiplex PCR; in TCRdb, only in-frame clones are kept and a portion is missing. This sample has some 110,000 clones, with 75% to 85% found just once. Sequenced input: PBMCs. These receptors originate from a woman aged 18-29 years in good health and CMV-seropositive.

This chain connects TRBV19 to TRBJ2-5; TRBD2 aligns across 8 bases. Germline-derived CDR1 and CDR2 are LNHDA and SQIVND (reference sequence). Trimming cost V 3 bases and J 2 bases; bases outside gene matches: 8. The CDR3 has 16 residues. CDR3 residues: CASSMGAGVFQETQYF. DNA of the CDR3: TGTGCCAGTAGTATGGGAGCGGGAGTTTTTCAAGAGACCCAGTACTTC.

The chain joins TRBV27 to TRBJ2-1; 9 bases fit TRBD2. The CDR3 length is 15 residues. With 2 bases clipped from V and 8 bases from J, the junction kept 7 bases outside the gene matches. Germline CDR1 and CDR2: MNHEY and SMNVEV (reference sequence). CDR3 in amino acids: CASSLLAGFVDEQFF. For the CDR3, the DNA is TGTGCCAGCAGTTTACTAGCGGGATTTGTGGATGAGCAGTTCTTC.

V and J are TRBV18 and TRBJ2-3; 9 bases fit TRBD2. Germline loops: CDR1 KGHSH, CDR2 LQKENI. CDR3 size: 16 residues. Trimming removed 2 bases from V and 2 bases from J; junction bases left unmatched: 5. The CDR3: CASSPTPSGVTDTQYF. Here the CDR3 DNA reads TGTGCCAGCTCACCAACACCTAGCGGGGTCACAGATACGCAGTATTTT.

The chain links TRBV6-1 to TRBJ1-2, with a tentative D call TRBD1 (5 bases). Germline values: CDR1 MNHNS, CDR2 SASEGT. There are 17 residues in the CDR3. V was cut by 2 bases and J by 2 bases, with 18 bases left in between. The CDR3 region is CASSEWVMTDSNYGYTF. The DNA of the CDR3 is TGTGCCAGCAGTGAATGGGTGATGACAGATTCGAACTATGGCTACACCTTC.

This clone was seen once. V and J are TRBV27 and TRBJ2-7; D is perhaps TRBD2 (5 bases). Germline V gene data show CDR1 as MNHEY and CDR2 as SMNVEV (reference sequence). The CDR3 sequence is 14 residues long. V lost 1 base, J lost 2 bases, and 9 bases lay in between. The CDR3 loop reads CASSLLAGTYEQYF. The CDR3 DNA is TGTGCCAGCAGTTTATTGGCCGGGACCTACGAGCAGTACTTC.

V and J are TRBV7-9 and TRBJ2-7; TRBD1 matches 7 bases. Germline values: CDR1 SEHNR, CDR2 FQNEAQ (reference sequence). V was clipped by 5 bases and J by 0 bases; unmatched bases: 7. This CDR3 is built from 15 residues. CDR3 region: CASSQDRVYSYEQYF. CDR3 bases: TGTGCCAGCAGCCAAGACAGGGTGTACTCCTACGAGCAGTACTTC.

The V and J genes are TRBV6-1 and TRBJ2-7, with 9 bases fitting TRBD2. Germline V lookup: CDR1 MNHNS, CDR2 SASEGT. The CDR3 is 13 residues long. V lost 8 bases and J lost 2; bases outside the gene matches: 4. In DNA form, the CDR3 reads TGTGCCAGCCTCCTAGCGGGGACCTACGAGCAGTACTTC. It encodes CASLLAGTYEQYF.

This chain connects TRBV2 to TRBJ1-1; D is unclear. V dropped 7 bases and J dropped 10 bases, with 16 bases sitting between them. The CDR3 covers 12 residues. Germline values: CDR1 SNHLY, CDR2 FYNNEI. The CDR3 region is CASTYAGTRAFF. As DNA, the CDR3 is TGTGCCAGCACCTACGCGGGAACCAGAGCTTTCTTT.

The chain recombines TRBV4-1 with TRBJ2-1; D possibly corresponds to TRBD2 (5 bases). The CDR3 contains 16 residues. Trimming took off 0 bases at V and 4 bases at J, with 13 bases between the two ends. Germline lookup yields CDR1 MGHRA and CDR2 YSYEKL. The DNA of the CDR3 is TGCGCCAGCAGCCAAGACTCCGGCGGACTTTACAATGAGCAGTTCTTC. Translating it yields CASSQDSGGLYNEQFF.

The chain links TRBV7-9 to TRBJ1-2; TRBD1 is a possible D gene (6 bases). The CDR3 is 16 residues long. V gave up 3 bases and J gave up 3 bases, with 17 bases separating them. Per germline, CDR1 SEHNR and CDR2 FQNEAQ (reference sequence). The CDR3 protein is CASSLARQAWYYGYTF. The CDR3 DNA follows: TGTGCCAGCAGCTTGGCAAGACAGGCCTGGTACTATGGCTACACCTTC.

This clone was found a few times. The J gene is TRBJ1-2, the V gene TRBV5-4; 7 bases line up with TRBD1. After removal of 2 bases from V and 3 bases from J, the junction contained 13 bases not matched to a gene. This CDR3 has 17 amino acids. Germline V CDR1 and CDR2: SGHNT, YYREEE (reference sequence). In nucleotides, the CDR3 is TGTGCCAGCAGCTTCTACAGGGGCGCGGAGTTCGACTATGGCTACACCTTC. This encodes CASSFYRGAEFDYGYTF.

The chain recombines TRBV19 with TRBJ2-1; 13 nucleotides align to TRBD2. Per the germline V gene, CDR1 is LNHDA and CDR2 is SQIVND (reference sequence). This CDR3 has 19 residues. The V gene end was trimmed by 0 bases and the J gene end by 3 bases; junction bases not matched to a gene: 8. The CDR3 spells CASSIDSLAGGLGYNEQFF. Here the CDR3 DNA reads TGTGCCAGTAGTATAGATTCACTAGCGGGAGGGCTAGGCTACAATGAGCAGTTCTTC.

This rearrangement joins TRBV5-1 to TRBJ2-1, with 7 bases aligning to TRBD2. Trimming removed 0 bases from V and 5 bases from J; junction bases left unmatched: 11. Looked up from germline, CDR1 is SGHRS and CDR2 is YFSETQ. This CDR3 has 17 amino acids. DNA of the CDR3: TGCGCCAGCAGCTTGGCCCGACGGGAGGTAAATGACAATGAGCAGTTCTTC. Translating it yields CASSLARREVNDNEQFF.

The chain links TRBV7-3 to TRBJ1-1, with D unresolved. Germline V CDR1 and CDR2: SGHTA, FQGTGA. The CDR3 is 10 amino acids. Between the trimmed V and J ends, which lost 3 bases and 10 bases, there was a span of 6 bases. The CDR3 protein is CASSLTGAFF. DNA for the CDR3: TGTGCCAGCAGCTTGACGGGAGCTTTCTTT.

The chain recombines TRBV7-9 with TRBJ1-1, with a tentative D call TRBD1 (5 bases). This CDR3 spans 12 amino acids. Trimming stripped 4 bases from V and 11 bases from J, with 14 bases between. The germline gives CDR1 SEHNR, CDR2 FQNEAQ (reference sequence). The CDR3 is CASSYFGGEAFF. The DNA for the CDR3 is TGTGCCAGCAGCTACTTTGGGGGGGAGGCTTTCTTT.

The genes are TRBV7-8 and TRBJ1-2; 10 nucleotides agree with TRBD1. Germline CDR1 and CDR2: SGHVS and FQNEAQ. The CDR3 spans 15 residues. V gave up 1 base and J gave up 4 bases; unmatched junction bases: 3. CDR3 amino acids: CASSLGRTGGYGYTF. In DNA form, the CDR3 reads TGTGCCAGCAGCTTAGGGCGGACAGGGGGCTATGGCTACACCTTC.

V gene TRBV7-8 combines with J gene TRBJ2-1, with 8 positions matching TRBD1. Germline loops: CDR1 SGHVS, CDR2 FQNEAQ. The CDR3 extends over 15 amino acids. V lost 5 bases and J lost 2; bases outside the gene matches: 5. The CDR3 DNA sequence: TGTGCCAGCAGCCCCAGACAGGGGCCCTACAATGAGCAGTTCTTC. Its translation is CASSPRQGPYNEQFF. Combining the CDR3 with reference TRBV7-8 and TRBJ2-1 gives the whole variable domain GAGVSQSPRYKVAKRGQDVALRCDPISGHVSLFWYQQALGQGPEFLTYFQNEAQLDKSGLPSDRFFAERPEGSVSTLKIQRTQQEDSAVYLCASSPRQGPYNEQFFGPGTRLTVL.

This clone was counted between two and nine times. The V and J genes are TRBV7-2 and TRBJ1-2; TRBD1 agrees at 8 bases. The CDR3 loop spans 15 amino acids. The trim removed 5 bases at V and 1 base at J, leaving 6 bases unmatched. Looked up from germline, CDR1 is SGHTA and CDR2 is FQGNSA. CDR3 in DNA: TGTGCCAGCAGCCCGACAGGGGCTCTTAACTATGGCTACACCTTC. It encodes CASSPTGALNYGYTF.

The sample holds a few counts of this clone. This sequence joins TRBV11-2 and TRBJ2-1; tentatively, D is TRBD2 (5 bases). Looked up from germline, CDR1 is SGHAT and CDR2 is FQNNGV. CDR3 size: 15 residues. Between the trimmed V and J ends, which lost 8 bases and 10 bases, there was a span of 24 bases. CDR3: CASATRGPTGWEQFF. CDR3 bases: TGTGCCAGCGCAACTCGGGGTCCCACTGGCTGGGAGCAGTTCTTC. The full variable domain, in which reference TRBV11-2 and TRBJ2-1 provide the parts outside the CDR3, is EAGVAQSPRYKIIEKRQSVAFWCNPISGHATLYWYQQILGQGPKLLIQFQNNGVVDDSQLPKDRFSAERLKGVDSTLKIQPAKLEDSAVYLCASATRGPTGWEQFFGPGTRLTVL.

The rearrangement links TRBV5-1 to TRBJ2-5; 9 bases are a match to TRBD2. The CDR3 has 16 amino acids. With V trimmed by 4 bases and J by 2 bases, 9 bases remained unmatched. Germline V gene data show CDR1 as SGHRS and CDR2 as YFSETQ. The CDR3 sequence is CASSRGLTSGQETQYF. The CDR3 nucleotides are TGCGCCAGCAGCCGGGGTCTGACTAGCGGACAAGAGACCCAGTACTTC.

The chain uses TRBV5-1 and TRBJ2-1, with D possibly TRBD2 on 5 matching bases. Germline assignment: CDR1 SGHRS and CDR2 YFSETQ. Between the trimmed V and J ends, which lost 4 bases and 4 bases, there was a span of 9 bases. CDR3 size: 13 residues. CDR3: CASSTRGYNEQFF. Here the CDR3 DNA reads TGCGCCAGCAGCACCCGGGGATACAATGAGCAGTTCTTC.

V and J are TRBV27 and TRBJ2-6, with 7 bases lining up with TRBD1. The CDR3 spans 15 residues. Germline V gives CDR1 MNHEY, CDR2 SMNVEV (reference sequence). The V segment lost 5 bases and the J segment 4 bases; nucleotides outside the gene matches: 5. The CDR3 coding sequence is TGTGCCAGCAGTGCCGACAGGGTCGGGGCCAACGTCCTGACTTTC. Translating gives CASSADRVGANVLTF.

There are a few counts of this clone. The rearrangement joins TRBV11-1 to TRBJ1-1; 7 nucleotides line up with TRBD1. Germline lookup yields CDR1 SGHAT and CDR2 FQDESV (reference sequence). J was trimmed by 6 bases and V by 6 bases; bases with no gene match: 10. This CDR3 is 14 amino acids long. This chain's CDR3 is CASSPTRGIPEAFF. The CDR3 coding sequence is TGTGCCAGCAGTCCGACCAGGGGGATCCCTGAAGCTTTCTTT.

This clone came up a few times. The chain employs TRBV6-5 and TRBJ2-1, with D maybe TRBD2 (6 bases). The ends were cut back, 0 bases at V and 9 bases at J, with 9 bases in the middle. Germline loops: CDR1 MNHEY, CDR2 SVGAGI. The CDR3 has 13 amino acids. The CDR3 protein is CASSYSFGGEQFF. The CDR3 coding sequence is TGTGCCAGCAGTTACTCTTTCGGGGGTGAGCAGTTCTTC.

The chain combines TRBV13 with TRBJ2-3, with TRBD2 as a possible D gene (5 bases). Germline CDR1 and CDR2: PRHDT and FYEKMQ (reference sequence). CDR3 length: 14 amino acids. Trimming cost V 3 bases and J 2 bases, with 9 bases left between them. The CDR3 nucleotides read TGTGCCAGCAGCTTTGGCGGGTACACAGATACGCAGTATTTT. It codes for CASSFGGYTDTQYF. The whole variable domain, filled in from reference TRBV13 and TRBJ2-3, reads AAGVIQSPRHLIKEKRETATLKCYPIPRHDTVYWYQQGPGQDPQFLISFYEKMQSDKGSIPDRFSAQQFSDYHSELNMSSLELGDSALYFCASSFGGYTDTQYFGPGTRLTVL.

This clone was observed a handful of times. V gene TRBV15 combines with J gene TRBJ2-5; 7 bases match TRBD2. The V gene's germline CDR1 is LNHNV and CDR2 YYDKDF (reference sequence). The CDR3 is made up of 14 amino acids. J was trimmed by 5 bases and V by 3 bases; bases with no gene match: 6. CDR3 sequence reads: CATSRAGRVETQYF. The CDR3 coding sequence is TGTGCCACCAGCAGGGCTGGGAGGGTCGAGACCCAGTACTTC.

The chain is built from TRBV10-3 and TRBJ2-1; possibly TRBD1 for D (6 bases). CDR1 and CDR2 from the germline V gene are ENHRY and SYGVKD. Trimming took 6 bases from V and 0 from J, leaving 24 bases between them. The length of the CDR3 is 19 residues. CDR3 region: CAIRETGTKPPFSYNEQFF. CDR3 sequence (DNA): TGTGCCATCAGGGAAACCGGGACAAAACCCCCCTTCTCCTACAATGAGCAGTTCTTC.

V is TRBV28 and J is TRBJ1-2; tentative D call: TRBD1 (5 bases). The CDR3 extends over 12 amino acids. Germline values: CDR1 MDHEN, CDR2 SYDVKM. The V end lost 6 bases, the J end lost 5 bases, and 10 bases lay between the germline ends. CDR3: CASSLQDYGYTF. In DNA, the CDR3 is TGTGCCAGCAGCCTACAGGATTATGGCTACACCTTC.

This clone was found once. The V gene is TRBV19, the J gene TRBJ2-6; D remains unclear. From germline, CDR1 is LNHDA and CDR2 SQIVND (reference sequence). V gave up 3 bases and J gave up 4 bases, with 16 bases separating them. This CDR3 comprises 17 residues. The CDR3 region has the DNA TGTGCCAGTAGTATTATGGCAGGCGCCCGGGGGGCCAACGTCCTGACTTTC. Protein product: CASSIMAGARGANVLTF.

This clone has just one count. V and J are TRBV5-4 and TRBJ2-7; 8 bases map to TRBD1. The CDR3 totals 14 residues. With V trimmed by 1 base and J by 5 bases, 5 bases remained unmatched. CDR1 is SGHNT and CDR2 is YYREEE in the germline V gene (reference sequence). CDR3: CASSLNRGSHEQYF. The DNA for the CDR3 is TGTGCCAGCAGCTTGAACAGGGGGTCCCACGAGCAGTACTTC.